This entry lists 25 T cell receptor beta chains sequenced from one sample in a study of cytomegalovirus exposure and HLA in healthy donors. It was with 60 Vbeta and 13 Jbeta primers that the PCR ran. Produced via immunoSEQ multiplex PCR; TCRdb's table is partial and in-frame only. The data hold over 100,000 clones, with about 80% observed a single time. The sample consisted of PBMCs. The receptors originated from a female donor in good health and CMV-seronegative.

The chain has TRBV9 and TRBJ2-1; D uncertain. This CDR3 contains 12 residues. The V and J ends lost 2 bases and 10 bases respectively, with 10 bases between them. Germline assignment: CDR1 SGDLS and CDR2 YYNGEE. The DNA of the CDR3 is TGTGCCAGCAGCGTTCATTTCGAGGAGCAGTTCTTC. Amino acid sequence: CASSVHFEEQFF.

J is TRBJ2-5 and V is TRBV30, with D maybe TRBD2 (6 bases). The J call may be faulty, since TRBJ2-7 better matches the DNA end. Germline assignment: CDR1 GTSNPN and CDR2 SVGIG (reference sequence). This CDR3 has 14 amino acids. CDR3 in DNA: TGTGCCTGGAGTTATACCGGGGGATCCTACGAGCAGTACTTC. Translating gives CAWSYTGGSYEQYF.

This clone was found once. The gene calls are TRBV29-1 and TRBJ2-3; D perhaps matches TRBD1 (6 bases). CDR1 is SQVTM, CDR2 ANQGSEA, per germline. CDR3 length: 15 amino acids. V was cut by 7 bases and J by 0 bases, with 17 bases left in between. CDR3 loop: CSALIGQPSTDTQYF. CDR3 sequence (DNA): TGCAGCGCGCTAATCGGACAGCCTAGCACAGATACGCAGTATTTT.

The sample holds a few counts of this clone. The gene calls are TRBV6-1 and TRBJ2-7, with 9 bases fitting TRBD2. Losses at the gene ends were 6 bases for V and 3 bases for J; bases not matched to a gene: 9. The CDR3 length is 15 residues. CDR1 and CDR2 from the germline V gene are MNHNS and SASEGT. As DNA, the CDR3 is TGTGCCAGCAGACTAGGACTAGCGCGAGACTACGAGCAGTACTTC. Residues: CASRLGLARDYEQYF.

The chain employs TRBV6-1 and TRBJ1-1; D is undetermined. The CDR3 runs to 14 residues. The V end was cut by 2 bases, the J end by 4 bases, with 11 bases between. CDR1 MNHNS and CDR2 SASEGT come from the germline V gene. The chain's CDR3 is CASSESGLATEAFF. As DNA, the CDR3 is TGTGCCAGCAGTGAATCTGGGCTTGCCACTGAAGCTTTCTTT.

The V call is TRBV7-9, the J call TRBJ2-1; possible D gene TRBD1, 5 bases. The CDR3 has 11 residues. V was clipped by 4 bases and J by 8 bases, with 6 bases between them. The germline CDR1 and CDR2 sequences are SEHNR and FQNEAQ (reference sequence). CDR3 residues: CASSSGYEQFF. The DNA of the CDR3 is TGTGCCAGCAGCTCAGGGTATGAGCAGTTCTTC. The whole variable domain, filled in from reference TRBV7-9 and TRBJ2-1, reads DTGVSQNPRHKITKRGQNVTFRCDPISEHNRLYWYRQTLGQGPEFLTYFQNEAQLEKSRLLSDRFSAERPKGSFSTLEIQRTEQGDSAMYLCASSSGYEQFFGPGTRLTVL.

The CDR3 nucleotides read TGCGCCAGCAGCTATGGACTAGACTCCTACGAGCAGTACTTC. Translating gives CASSYGLDSYEQYF. This chain uses TRBV5-1 with TRBJ2-5, with TRBD2 matching over 7 bases. The end of the DNA aligns better with TRBJ2-7, so the J call may be wrong. The CDR3 sequence is 14 residues long. CDR1 SGHRS and CDR2 YFSETQ come from the germline V gene.

A note on this clone: Mismatch with germline at one junction end may stem from a read error. This chain uses TRBV7-2 with TRBJ2-7; D unclear. The CDR3 sequence is 12 residues long. The germline CDR1 and CDR2 sequences are SGHTA and FQGNSA. This CDR3 is CDSSSSPYEQYF. The CDR3 DNA is TGTGACAGCAGCTCCTCTCCCTACGAGCAGTACTTC.

The CDR3 DNA is TGTGCCAGCAGTGCCTTAGCGGGGGGGCTGGGTACGCAGTATTTT. Amino acids: CASSALAGGLGTQYF. The gene calls are TRBV6-4 and TRBJ2-3, with 11 positions matching TRBD2. The V and J ends lost 4 bases and 8 bases, in that order; junction bases with no gene match: 8. CDR1 and CDR2 from the germline V gene are MRHNA and SNTAGT. The CDR3 is 15 amino acids.

The chain carries TRBV7-9 and TRBJ1-1, with TRBD1 identical over 10 bases. CDR1 SEHNR and CDR2 FQNEAQ come from the germline V gene (reference sequence). The J segment lost 7 bases and the V segment lost 5 bases, leaving 4 bases of the junction unmatched. The CDR3 loop spans 13 amino acids. In DNA form, the CDR3 reads TGTGCCAGCAGCATGGGACAGGGGATTGAAGCTTTCTTT. Translating it yields CASSMGQGIEAFF.

With regard to this clone: A junction end diverges from the germline sequence, so it may reflect a read error. This sequence joins TRBV4-1 and TRBJ2-3; tentatively, D is TRBD2 (5 bases). The CDR3 contains 15 residues. CDR1 and CDR2 from the germline V gene are MGHRA and YSYEKL. The chain's CDR3 is CASSQERGGADTQYF. The CDR3 region has the DNA TGTGCCAGCAGCCAAGAGCGAGGAGGAGCAGATACGCAGTATTTT.

The chain uses TRBV4-2 and TRBJ2-3; TRBD2 aligns across 10 bases. The CDR3 consists of 18 residues. J lost 4 bases, V lost 0 bases, and 10 bases had no gene match. Germline assignment: CDR1 LGHNA and CDR2 YNFKEQ. CDR3 sequence reads: CASSQELRAGGPADTQYF. CDR3 sequence (DNA): TGTGCCAGCAGCCAAGAGCTACGAGCGGGGGGGCCGGCAGATACGCAGTATTTT.

This chain joins TRBV9 and TRBJ2-7; 9 nucleotides match TRBD2. The CDR3 runs to 15 residues. Per the germline V gene, CDR1 is SGDLS and CDR2 is YYNGEE. V lost 0 bases to trimming and J lost 2 bases; unmatched junction nucleotides: 3. CDR3 sequence (DNA): TGTGCCAGCAGCGTAGAAGCGGGGGGAGCCTACGAGCAGTACTTC. Translated: CASSVEAGGAYEQYF. Full variable domain (missing parts from reference TRBV9 and TRBJ2-7): DSGVTQTPKHLITATGQRVTLRCSPRSGDLSVYWYQQSLDQGLQFLIQYYNGEERAKGNILERFSAQQFPDLHSELNLSSLELGDSALYFCASSVEAGGAYEQYFGPGTRLTVT.

This chain links TRBV14 with TRBJ2-5, with 8 bases that match TRBD1. This CDR3 has 15 residues. V lost 2 bases to trimming and J lost 0 bases; unmatched junction nucleotides: 2. Germline CDR1 is SGHDN and CDR2 is FVKESK. CDR3 region: CASSQRTGYQETQYF. For the CDR3, the DNA is TGTGCCAGCAGCCAACGGACAGGGTACCAAGAGACCCAGTACTTC. The full variable domain, in which reference TRBV14 and TRBJ2-5 provide the parts outside the CDR3, is EAGVTQFPSHSVIEKGQTVTLRCDPISGHDNLYWYRRVMGKEIKFLLHFVKESKQDESGMPNNRFLAERTGGTYSTLKVQPAELEDSGVYFCASSQRTGYQETQYFGPGTRLLVL.

V is TRBV6-1 and J is TRBJ2-5, with unresolved D. Germline V gives CDR1 MNHNS, CDR2 SASEGT. V was trimmed by 2 bases and J by 5 bases, leaving 15 bases between them. This CDR3 comprises 15 residues. CDR3 in DNA: TGTGCCAGCAGTGAATGGGCCAAGACGTCGGAGACCCAGTACTTC. It specifies CASSEWAKTSETQYF.

V usage is TRBV6-6 and J usage is TRBJ1-5; TRBD1 is a possible D gene (5 bases). Germline CDR1 reads MNHNY; CDR2 reads SVGAGI (reference sequence). V was pared by 5 bases and J by 8 bases, with 13 bases between. The CDR3 contains 13 residues. CDR3 coding DNA: TGTGCCAGCAGTCGTCAGGGCCTGGAGCCCCAGCATTTT. It encodes CASSRQGLEPQHF.

The J gene is TRBJ2-7, the V gene TRBV19; 7 bases are a match to TRBD1. The CDR3 is made up of 14 amino acids. From germline, CDR1 is LNHDA and CDR2 SQIVND (reference sequence). J lost 0 bases, V lost 5 bases, and 4 bases had no gene match. DNA for the CDR3: TGTGCCAGTAGTCGACAGGGTTCCTCCTACGAGCAGTACTTC. Its protein product is CASSRQGSSYEQYF.

The V call is TRBV11-2, the J call TRBJ2-7; no definite D call. The V gene's germline CDR1 is SGHAT and CDR2 FQNNGV. The germline V and J ends were trimmed by 1 base and 5 bases, with 12 bases remaining between them. The CDR3 is made up of 14 amino acids. Written as DNA, the CDR3 is TGTGCCAGCAGCTTAGCGGGTGCTTCGGACGAGCAGTACTTC. Protein product: CASSLAGASDEQYF.

The chain combines TRBV20-1 with TRBJ1-1; 9 bases align to TRBD1. The CDR3 contains 10 residues. Germline-derived CDR1 and CDR2 are DFQATT and SNEGSKA (reference sequence). Trimming at V came to 6 bases and at J to 13 bases, leaving 6 bases not matched to a gene. The CDR3 loop is CSARDRDDFF. In DNA, the CDR3 is TGCAGTGCCCGGGACAGGGACGATTTCTTT.

The rearrangement uses TRBV6-1 and TRBJ2-2, with 11 bases matching TRBD2. The junction had 9 bases not matched to a gene; V was cut back by 0 bases and J by 6 bases. This CDR3 has 18 residues. Germline CDR1 and CDR2: MNHNS and SASEGT. CDR3 bases: TGTGCCAGCAGTGAAGCTCTAGCGGGGGGCCTCCGGGCCGGGGAGCTGTTTTTT. Translating gives CASSEALAGGLRAGELFF.

This chain uses TRBV5-6 with TRBJ1-2; D perhaps matches TRBD1 (5 bases). Trimming took 1 base from V and 8 from J, leaving 18 bases between them. Germline V gene data show CDR1 as SGHDT and CDR2 as YYEEEE. CDR3 size: 15 residues. CDR3 coding DNA: TGTGCCAGCAGCTTGTCGGGGGGGAATCGGGAGGGCTACACCTTC. Translating gives CASSLSGGNREGYTF.

The chain joins TRBV30 to TRBJ1-4, with TRBD1 matching over 7 bases. Germline values: CDR1 GTSNPN, CDR2 SVGIG (reference sequence). The V and J ends lost 0 bases and 6 bases, in that order; junction bases with no gene match: 4. This CDR3 spans 14 amino acids. CDR3 region: CAWSVRRGDEKLFF. As DNA, the CDR3 is TGTGCCTGGAGTGTACGCAGGGGGGATGAAAAACTGTTTTTT.

This clone has only a few counts. The CDR3 nucleotides read TGTGCCAGCAGTATTGGACGGGGTAACTATGGCTACACCTTC. Protein product: CASSIGRGNYGYTF. The rearrangement uses TRBV5-4 and TRBJ1-2; unclear D gene. V lost 5 bases and J lost 1, with 12 bases in between. This CDR3 contains 14 residues. Per germline, CDR1 SGHNT and CDR2 YYREEE (reference sequence).

This clone was seen once. The chain links TRBV27 to TRBJ2-5, with TRBD1 matching over 7 bases. CDR1 and CDR2 from the germline V gene are MNHEY and SMNVEV (reference sequence). Trimming took 5 bases from V and 9 from J; bases not matched to a gene: 15. The length of the CDR3 is 15 residues. CDR3 in DNA: TGTGCCAGCAGTCCCCCGGACAGGTCAAAGGGGGCCCAGTACTTC. Translated, it gives CASSPPDRSKGAQYF.

The J gene is TRBJ2-1, the V gene TRBV28; possible D gene TRBD1, 7 bases. Between the trimmed V and J ends, which lost 7 bases and 3 bases, there was a span of 10 bases. Germline loops: CDR1 MDHEN, CDR2 SYDVKM. CDR3 length: 13 residues. CDR3 sequence (DNA): TGTGCCAGCAATCAGGGGGGCTACAATGAGCAGTTCTTC. Translated: CASNQGGYNEQFF.